What follows is one TCR beta chain and its context. The data were obtained in a study of T cell responses to AZD1222 COVID-19 vaccine. Measured with immunoSEQ multiplex PCR; TCRdb has only the in-frame clones, and not every one. Of 100,000 to 150,000 clones listed, 75% to 95% are singletons. The CDR3 extends over 16 amino acids. CDR1 and CDR2 (germline): SGHVS, FQNEAQ. Trimming took off 1 base at V and 0 bases at J, with 12 bases between the two ends. This TCR derives from an adult in good health. This rearrangement joins TRBV7-8 to TRBJ1-2; D remains ambiguous. The material sequenced was peripheral blood, taken on day 0 of AZD1222 vaccination. For the CDR3, the DNA is TGTGCCAGCAGCTTAGTGGTTACAGCAGCTAACTATGGCTACACCTTC. Translating it yields CASSLVVTAANYGYTF.